Listed here is a single TCR beta chain. Many counts were recorded for this clonotype. Its antigen specificity is not known. Base quality data are lacking; no much larger clone is found one base away. Hyperthyroidism patients were newly diagnosed, had a disease duration of under 2 months, and were aged 18 to 65 years. The study excluded patients with uncontrolled infections, other autoimmune diseases, pregnancy or lactation. Clinical symptoms, serum thyroxine and TRAb, thyroid ultrasound, and orbital computed tomography formed the basis for the diagnoses. For progressor patients, blood was drawn at the first diagnosis of hyperthyroidism, before any ophthalmopathy symptoms had appeared. PBMCs were separated from 10 ml of fresh peripheral blood using Ficoll-Paque density gradient centrifugation. Progressor patients were defined as those initially diagnosed with Graves' hyperthyroidism in whom ophthalmopathy developed during follow-up. Total RNA was extracted with Trizol reagent, and quality was checked on an Agilent 2100 Bioanalyzer.

This entry is derived from a study of T cells in Graves' hyperthyroidism and ophthalmopathy (dated by TCRdb to between 2019 and 2020). Concerning the study at large: Peripheral blood was collected at initial diagnosis, before any treatment. Thyroid tissue and blood T-cell repertoires from about 6 Graves' hyperthyroidism patients were also compared in the study. According to the paper, TCR Vbeta CDR3 sequencing was carried out on roughly 130 peripheral blood samples, which came from fewer than 50 ophthalmopathy, under 85 hyperthyroidism and about 17 progressor patients. Once sampling was done, hyperthyroidism patients were given methimazole at a starting dose of 30 mg daily, whereas ophthalmopathy patients were given high-dose intravenous methylprednisolone. The roughly 100 discovery patients were divided at random into training and test sets in a 7:3 ratio. Prospective prediction of ophthalmopathy was tested in an independent validation cohort of 18 to 20 hyperthyroidism patients and approximately 17 patients who later progressed to ophthalmopathy. A discovery cohort of roughly 100 patients, about 40 with Graves' ophthalmopathy and over 55 with stable Graves' hyperthyroidism, was used to find distinguishing TCR V-J signatures.

Points the paper makes about the study in general: Sample size was not statistically predetermined, and blinding of investigators to group allocation was not performed. Most expanded thyroid clonotypes (frequency above 0.001) were also found in blood, which suggests that blood repertoires may mirror thyroid immune responses. A 13 V-J signature model separated ophthalmopathy from stable hyperthyroidism, with 87.88% sensitivity and approximately 81% specificity in cross-validation and 80%/75% in testing. In validation, the model predicted progression to ophthalmopathy a median of about 5.9 months before onset, with approximately 71% sensitivity and about 75% specificity.

The TCR beta CDR3 regions were amplified from the RNA transcripts. The first round of RT-PCR for the TCR CDR3 was performed with the HTBI primer set and the Qiagen OneStep RT-PCR kit. The libraries were constructed in a second round of multiplex PCR and then size-selected and purified. Sequencing of the libraries was done on an Illumina HiSeq2000 using paired-end 100 bp reads. The paper's data handling went like this. SOAPnuke was used to process the raw data, throwing out any read that contained adapters or uncalled bases, had a mean Phred below 15, or lacked an exact constant-primer or identifier match. COPE v1.2.5 was used to merge high-quality paired reads, and clonotypes were defined as unique nucleotide sequences. Clonotypes were aligned to IMGT TRBV, TRBD and TRBJ reference segments using MiTCR v1.1. The analysis was restricted to V-J combinations with a frequency above 0.0001, which together covered 99% to 99.2% of the repertoires. The TCS score was defined as F50 (clonal expansion) divided by E x V (chaos), with BLOSUM62-based TCRdist calculated between CDR3 peptides within each V-J. Welch's t-statistics and random forest reduced 500 to 550 V-J features to 10 to 15, which were used in a naive Bayes classifier (R e1071). Starting from the raw public reads, TCRdb applied fastp trimming at Q25, assembled clones with MiXCR and retained in-frame beta chains. Each CDR3 protein appears once, grouped with its most common genes and DNA. None of the V and J calls come from the authors' own analysis; TCRdb made them. The sample includes 270,000 or so distinct CDR3 sequences, with 25% to 30% observed a single time. Approximately 30% of the sample is in the top ten clones.

This clonotype was sampled from a middle-aged man with Graves' hyperthyroidism that later progressed to Graves' ophthalmopathy. Sequencing was carried out using blood.

For the CDR3, the sequence is CASSLRIAYEQYF. At the DNA level, the sequence is TGTGCCAGCAGCTTAAGGATTGCCTACGAGCAGTACTTC. The chain couples TRBV7-8 to TRBJ2-7; the D gene is unclear. The CDR3, cysteine through phenylalanine, is 13 amino acids long. The sequence is cut down to CDR3 DNA, 39 bases in frame from base 1. Reading the germline V gene gives CDR1 SGHVS and CDR2 FQNEAQ. Between the V and J ends, shortened by 2 bases and 2 bases respectively, the junction contains 7 bases.